This TCR beta chain was recorded in a study of blood T cell repertoires in COVID-19. Overall study: Italy, Spain and the United States were the sources of the convalescent and acute COVID-19 samples. PBMCs, B-cell-depleted T cells, or T cells were the source of the cDNA or gDNA that made up the material.

This CDR3 spans 13 amino acids. Trimming took 6 bases from V and 8 from J; bases not matched to a gene: 3. Enrolment of Seattle patients took place during active infection, and they were followed longitudinally. Authors' data handling: Researchers report that nucleated cell counts were estimated from reference gene primer amplification. Profiled with immunoSEQ multiplex PCR; TCRdb holds only in-frame clones, not every one. The DNA gave D and trimming, while V, J and clone size come from that table. This sample has about 170,000 clones, with 84% found just once. The chain joins TRBV12-3 or TRBV12-4 to TRBJ1-4, with 10 bases identical to TRBD1. This receptor was obtained from an older woman with COVID-19, enrolled during active disease. The sample consisted of peripheral blood. This CDR3 reads CASRGTGEEKLFF. The CDR3, as DNA: TGTGCCAGCAGGGGGACAGGGGAAGAAAAACTGTTTTTT.